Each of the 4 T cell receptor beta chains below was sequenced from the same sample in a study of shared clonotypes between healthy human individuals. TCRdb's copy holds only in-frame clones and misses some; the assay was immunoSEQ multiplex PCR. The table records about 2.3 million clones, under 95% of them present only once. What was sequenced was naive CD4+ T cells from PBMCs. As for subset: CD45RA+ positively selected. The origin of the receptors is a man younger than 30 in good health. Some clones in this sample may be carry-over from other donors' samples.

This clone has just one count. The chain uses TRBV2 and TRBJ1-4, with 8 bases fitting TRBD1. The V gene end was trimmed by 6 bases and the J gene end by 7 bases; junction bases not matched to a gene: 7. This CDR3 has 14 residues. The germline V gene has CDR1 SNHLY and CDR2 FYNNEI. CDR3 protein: CASRIGQGTEKLFF. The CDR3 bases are TGTGCCAGCAGGATTGGACAGGGTACTGAAAAACTGTTTTTT.

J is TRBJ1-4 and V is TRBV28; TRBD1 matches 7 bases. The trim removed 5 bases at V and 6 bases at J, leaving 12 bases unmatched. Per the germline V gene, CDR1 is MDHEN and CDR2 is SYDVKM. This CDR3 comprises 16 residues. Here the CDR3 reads CASSPRQGPRDEKLFF. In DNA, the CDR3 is TGTGCCAGCAGTCCTCGACAGGGACCTCGGGATGAAAAACTGTTTTTT.

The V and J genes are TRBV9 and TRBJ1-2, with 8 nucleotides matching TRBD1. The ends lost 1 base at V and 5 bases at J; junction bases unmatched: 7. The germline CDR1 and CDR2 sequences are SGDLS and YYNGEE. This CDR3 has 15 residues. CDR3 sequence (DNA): TGTGCCAGCAGCGTATCAGGGGGCAATCGATATGGCTACACCTTC. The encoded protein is CASSVSGGNRYGYTF.

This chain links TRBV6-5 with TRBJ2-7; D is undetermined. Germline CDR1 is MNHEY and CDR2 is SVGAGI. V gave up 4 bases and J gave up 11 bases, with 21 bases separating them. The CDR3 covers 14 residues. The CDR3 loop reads CASSSESGVSVEYF. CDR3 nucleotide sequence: TGTGCCAGCAGTTCGGAGTCGGGTGTCTCGGTGGAGTACTTC.